These T cell receptor beta chains were read from a single sample in a study of T cells after yellow fever vaccination. Each CDR3 protein is one row after TCRdb ran MiXCR on the 5' RACE reads. The sample records over 250,000 distinct CDR3 sequences, over 4% being singletons. The sequencing here drew on PBMCs, taken 5 days after the yellow fever booster vaccination. These receptors were obtained from a man aged 18 to 35 who received the YFV17D yellow fever vaccine. Each CDR3 is given with its conserved first and last residue. The order of the fields is D gene, V gene, J gene, clone size, CDR3 DNA, CDR3 protein. A D gene is named only where the DNA matches it firmly. Expanded clones are given a class, and other clones once, few, many or no size at all.

D: NA
V: TRBV20-1
J: TRBJ2-2
size: many
DNA: TGCAGTGTTCTGGGGAGTTTGGGCACCGGGGAGCTGTTTTTT
CDR3: CSVLGSLGTGELFF

D: NA
V: TRBV19
J: TRBJ2-1
size: few
DNA: TGTGCCAGTAGTTTCGCGGGGATAAGGGGGCAGTTCTTC
CDR3: CASSFAGIRGQFF

D: TRBD1
V: TRBV6-5
J: TRBJ2-2
size: few
DNA: TGTGCCAGCAGATTACGGACAGGGGTGGAGGGCGGGGAGCTGTTTTTT
CDR3: CASRLRTGVEGGELFF

D: NA
V: TRBV7-3
J: TRBJ2-1
size: NA
DNA: TGTGCCAGCAGCTCCCCAGGTGGAAGTGAGCAGTTCTTC
CDR3: CASSSPGGSEQFF

D: TRBD1
V: TRBV20-1
J: TRBJ2-7
size: few
DNA: TGCAGTGCTAGTGGAATTGGGGGGACAGGGAGAGGCGAGCAGTACTTC
CDR3: CSASGIGGTGRGEQYF

D: NA
V: TRBV5-6
J: TRBJ2-3
size: NA
DNA: TGTGCCAGCAGGTGGGGCGTCAGGTTCGGTATGTCAGATACGCAGTATTTT
CDR3: CASRWGVRFGMSDTQYF

D: NA
V: TRBV6-6
J: TRBJ1-1
size: few
DNA: TGTGCCAGCAGTTACTCGATGGGTATCACTGAAGCTTTCTTT
CDR3: CASSYSMGITEAFF

D: TRBD2
V: TRBV4-1
J: TRBJ2-3
size: NA
DNA: TGCGCCAGCAGCCTCCCAGGCCCAGCGGGGGATAACACAGATACGCAGTATTTT
CDR3: CASSLPGPAGDNTDTQYF

D: NA
V: TRBV5-1
J: TRBJ1-1
size: few
DNA: TGCGCCAGCAGCTCGGCTCCGAACACTGAAGCTTTCTTT
CDR3: CASSSAPNTEAFF

D: TRBD1
V: TRBV30
J: TRBJ2-2
size: many
DNA: TGTGCCTGGAGTTTGGCAGGGGGAACCGGGGAGCTGTTTTTT
CDR3: CAWSLAGGTGELFF

D: TRBD1
V: TRBV3-1
J: TRBJ2-7
size: few
DNA: TGTGCCAGCAGCCAGGGCCAGACAGGGACCTACGAGCAGTACTTC
CDR3: CASSQGQTGTYEQYF

D: NA
V: TRBV30
J: TRBJ1-2
size: NA
DNA: TGTGCCTGGAGTGCCGACAGCGACTATGGCTACACCTTC
CDR3: CAWSADSDYGYTF

D: NA
V: TRBV9
J: TRBJ2-2
size: NA
DNA: TGTGCCAGCAGCGTTTCAGGGGTAGGCGGGGAGCTGTTTTTT
CDR3: CASSVSGVGGELFF

D: NA
V: TRBV4-1
J: TRBJ2-3
size: few
DNA: TGCGCCAGCAGCAGGGCGTACCTCACAGATACGCAGTATTTT
CDR3: CASSRAYLTDTQYF

D: TRBD1
V: TRBV7-6
J: TRBJ2-7
size: many
DNA: TGTGCCAGCAGCTTGGCCGGGACAGCGGCCTACGAGCAGTACTTC
CDR3: CASSLAGTAAYEQYF

D: TRBD1
V: TRBV14
J: TRBJ2-3
size: NA
DNA: TGTGCCAGCAGCCGACTGGACAGGGCCATCAGCACAGATACGCAGTATTTT
CDR3: CASSRLDRAISTDTQYF

D: TRBD1
V: TRBV12-3/TRBV12-4
J: TRBJ1-1
size: many
DNA: TGTGCCAGCAGTTTTATGACAGGGGGCACTGAAGCTTTCTTT
CDR3: CASSFMTGGTEAFF

D: NA
V: TRBV15
J: TRBJ1-4
size: many
DNA: TGTGCCACCAGCAGAGAACTGTATGAAAAACTGTTTTTT
CDR3: CATSRELYEKLFF

D: NA
V: TRBV7-9
J: TRBJ1-6
size: many
DNA: TGTGCCAGCACCAGTGGTGGTGTTGGTTATAATTCACCCCTCCACTTT
CDR3: CASTSGGVGYNSPLHF

D: TRBD2
V: TRBV20-1
J: TRBJ2-1
size: many
DNA: TGCAGTGCTAGATCAACCGGGACTAGCTTCGACGAGCAGTTCTTC
CDR3: CSARSTGTSFDEQFF

D: NA
V: TRBV7-7
J: TRBJ2-5
size: few
DNA: TGTGCTAGCAGCTTAGGCCTACTCCGATCGGCGGAGACCCAGTACTTC
CDR3: CASSLGLLRSAETQYF

D: NA
V: TRBV9
J: TRBJ2-5
size: many
DNA: TGTGCCAGCAGTATCGGCAGCGAAGAGACCCAGTACTTC
CDR3: CASSIGSEETQYF

D: NA
V: TRBV15
J: TRBJ1-5
size: many
DNA: TGTGCCACCAGCAGAGATATGGGGGCCCGTCAGCCCCAGCATTTT
CDR3: CATSRDMGARQPQHF

D: NA
V: TRBV28
J: TRBJ2-1
size: NA
DNA: TGTGCCAGCTGCGGGGTCGGGGGCTTTGAGCAGTTCTTC
CDR3: CASCGVGGFEQFF

D: TRBD1
V: TRBV5-1
J: TRBJ1-1
size: few
DNA: TGCGCCAGCAGCTTGGCCCCAACAGGGGACAAAGAAGCTTTCTTT
CDR3: CASSLAPTGDKEAFF

D: TRBD2
V: TRBV12-3/TRBV12-4
J: TRBJ2-3
size: NA
DNA: TGTGCCAGCAGTTGGACTAGCGGGAGGCAGGATACGCAGTATTTT
CDR3: CASSWTSGRQDTQYF

D: TRBD1
V: TRBV7-9
J: TRBJ1-2
size: NA
DNA: TGTGCCAGCAGCACCCAGACGACAGGGATCTATGGCTACACCTTC
CDR3: CASSTQTTGIYGYTF

D: TRBD2
V: TRBV7-3
J: TRBJ2-3
size: few
DNA: TGTGCCAGCAGCTTAAAGACTAGCGGGAGCTATACGCAGTATTTT
CDR3: CASSLKTSGSYTQYF

D: NA
V: TRBV29-1
J: TRBJ2-1
size: few
DNA: TGCAGCGTTGATGGGGGTAGCTCCTACAATGAGCAGTTCTTC
CDR3: CSVDGGSSYNEQFF

D: TRBD2
V: TRBV20-1
J: TRBJ2-1
size: few
DNA: TGCAGTGCTAGAGACCCCGGGGGGAGCTCCTACAATGAGCAGTTCTTC
CDR3: CSARDPGGSSYNEQFF

D: NA
V: TRBV5-1
J: TRBJ1-2
size: NA
DNA: TGCGCCAGCAGCTTGGGAGGCACAGTCCGAAACTATGGCTACACCTTC
CDR3: CASSLGGTVRNYGYTF

D: NA
V: TRBV29-1
J: TRBJ2-1
size: NA
DNA: TGCAGCGACCGGATACAGACGGGGCCCAATGAGCAGTTCTTC
CDR3: CSDRIQTGPNEQFF

D: TRBD2
V: TRBV6-5
J: TRBJ2-3
size: few
DNA: TGTGCCAGCAGTCTCGCCAGCGGGGGCCGCGGGACGCAGTATTTT
CDR3: CASSLASGGRGTQYF

D: NA
V: TRBV6-1
J: TRBJ1-5
size: many
DNA: TGTGCCAGCAGTGAAACGTCCGGGAAGCCCCAGCATTTT
CDR3: CASSETSGKPQHF

D: NA
V: TRBV5-1
J: TRBJ2-7
size: many
DNA: TGCGCCAGCAGCTTGGGGCCAGGGGAGAACGAGCAGTACTTC
CDR3: CASSLGPGENEQYF

D: NA
V: TRBV10-3
J: TRBJ2-3
size: many
DNA: TGTGCCATCAGTGAGGCCGACAACTACTTAGGGCAGTATTTT
CDR3: CAISEADNYLGQYF

D: TRBD1
V: TRBV10-3
J: TRBJ1-1
size: NA
DNA: TGTGCCATCAGGGACAGGGTGGAGACTGAAGCTTTCTTT
CDR3: CAIRDRVETEAFF

D: NA
V: TRBV4-3
J: TRBJ2-1
size: many
DNA: TGCGCCAGCTCGAGCGTGGGAAGTGAGCAGTTCTTC
CDR3: CASSSVGSEQFF

D: NA
V: TRBV30
J: TRBJ2-3
size: few
DNA: TGTGCCTGGAGACCGACTAGACGGGGCACAGATACGCAGTATTTT
CDR3: CAWRPTRRGTDTQYF

D: TRBD2
V: TRBV5-1
J: TRBJ2-5
size: NA
DNA: TGCGCCAGCAGCTTTGGACTAGCGGGGTTCCAAGAGACCCAGTACTTC
CDR3: CASSFGLAGFQETQYF

D: NA
V: TRBV20-1
J: TRBJ2-5
size: few
DNA: TGCAGTGCTAGAGGGGGGGACACCAAAGAGACCCAGTACTTC
CDR3: CSARGGDTKETQYF

D: NA
V: TRBV4-3
J: TRBJ1-5
size: NA
DNA: TGCGCCAGCAGCCAAGCACTTGGGGGCAATCAGCCCCAGCATTTT
CDR3: CASSQALGGNQPQHF

D: TRBD2
V: TRBV11-3
J: TRBJ2-3
size: NA
DNA: TGTGCCAGCAGCTTAGGGCTAGCGGGGGCCATGACGGCAGATACGCAGTATTTT
CDR3: CASSLGLAGAMTADTQYF

D: NA
V: TRBV18
J: TRBJ1-5
size: NA
DNA: TGTGCCAGCTCACCGGGAGCTCAGCAGCCCCAGCATTTT
CDR3: CASSPGAQQPQHF

D: TRBD2
V: TRBV5-1
J: TRBJ2-5
size: few
DNA: TGCGCCAGCAGCTCCGGAGTGGGCGGGGGGGCCGAAGAGACCCAGTACTTC
CDR3: CASSSGVGGGAEETQYF

D: NA
V: TRBV19
J: TRBJ1-2
size: few
DNA: TGTGCCACCAGCGTAAACTATGGCTACACCTTC
CDR3: CATSVNYGYTF

D: NA
V: TRBV7-9
J: TRBJ2-2
size: few
DNA: TGTGCCAGCAACTTATTCCCGCTCACCGGGGAGCTGTTTTTT
CDR3: CASNLFPLTGELFF

D: NA
V: TRBV2
J: TRBJ2-2
size: many
DNA: TGTGCCAGCAGTTCCCCCGGCACCGGGGAGCTGTTTTTT
CDR3: CASSSPGTGELFF

D: NA
V: TRBV4-3
J: TRBJ1-2
size: few
DNA: TGCGCCAGCAGCCAAGCATCGTTCGAACAGCAGAACTATGGCTACACCTTC
CDR3: CASSQASFEQQNYGYTF

D: TRBD1
V: TRBV7-2
J: TRBJ2-3
size: NA
DNA: TGTGCCAGCAGCGCCAAAACAGGGGGCCGTAGCACAGATACGCAGTATTTT
CDR3: CASSAKTGGRSTDTQYF

D: TRBD1
V: TRBV5-5
J: TRBJ1-2
size: few
DNA: TGTGCCAGCAGCTTTACAGGGGGCCGCAATGGCTACACCTTC
CDR3: CASSFTGGRNGYTF

D: TRBD1
V: TRBV7-2
J: TRBJ2-5
size: few
DNA: TGTGCCAGCACCCTAGCCGGGACAGGGGAAGAGACCCAGTACTTC
CDR3: CASTLAGTGEETQYF

D: TRBD1
V: TRBV10-3
J: TRBJ1-5
size: NA
DNA: TGTGCCATCAGGGACAGGGCAGACAATCAGCCCCAGCATTTT
CDR3: CAIRDRADNQPQHF

D: NA
V: TRBV6-2/TRBV6-3
J: TRBJ1-1
size: few
DNA: TGTGCCAGCAGTATAAACCCCGCGGGTCCTGAAGCTTTCTTT
CDR3: CASSINPAGPEAFF

D: NA
V: TRBV20-1
J: TRBJ1-5
size: NA
DNA: TGCAGTGCTAAGTCACATTTCAATCAGCCCCAGCATTTT
CDR3: CSAKSHFNQPQHF